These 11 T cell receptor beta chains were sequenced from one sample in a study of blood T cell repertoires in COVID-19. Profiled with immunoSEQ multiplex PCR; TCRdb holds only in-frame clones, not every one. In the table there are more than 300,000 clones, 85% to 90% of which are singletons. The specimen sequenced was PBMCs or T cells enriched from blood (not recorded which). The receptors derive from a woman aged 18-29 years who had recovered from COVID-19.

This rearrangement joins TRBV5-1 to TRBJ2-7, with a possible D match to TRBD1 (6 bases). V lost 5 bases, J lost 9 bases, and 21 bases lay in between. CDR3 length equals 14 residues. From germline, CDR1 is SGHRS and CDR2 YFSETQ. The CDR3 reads CASRETGAALVQYF. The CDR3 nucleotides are TGCGCCAGCAGGGAGACAGGCGCCGCCCTAGTGCAGTACTTC.

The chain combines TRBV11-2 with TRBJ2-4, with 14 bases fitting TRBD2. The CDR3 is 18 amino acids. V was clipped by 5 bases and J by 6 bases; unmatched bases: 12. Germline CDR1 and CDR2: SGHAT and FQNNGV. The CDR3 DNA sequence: TGTGCCAGCAGCCCCCTACGACTAGCGGGGGGGCTATTAAACATTCAGTACTTC. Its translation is CASSPLRLAGGLLNIQYF.

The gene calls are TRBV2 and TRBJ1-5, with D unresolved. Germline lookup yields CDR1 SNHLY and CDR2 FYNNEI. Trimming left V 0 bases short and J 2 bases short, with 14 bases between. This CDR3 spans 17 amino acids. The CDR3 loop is CASSEAFSVPGNQPQHF. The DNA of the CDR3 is TGTGCCAGCAGTGAAGCCTTCTCAGTACCCGGCAATCAGCCCCAGCATTTT.

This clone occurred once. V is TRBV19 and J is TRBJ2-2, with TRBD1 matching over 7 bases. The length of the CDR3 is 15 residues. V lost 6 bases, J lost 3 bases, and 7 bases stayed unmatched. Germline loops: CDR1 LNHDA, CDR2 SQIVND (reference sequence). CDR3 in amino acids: CASRKPTGDTGELFF. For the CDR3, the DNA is TGTGCCAGTAGAAAACCAACAGGGGACACCGGGGAGCTGTTTTTT.

The CDR3 loop reads CASIERGGFYNEQFF. The CDR3 nucleotides are TGTGCCAGTATTGAGCGGGGGGGCTTCTACAATGAGCAGTTCTTC. The chain recombines TRBV7-2 with TRBJ2-1, with TRBD2 matching 10 bases. The CDR3 has 15 residues. Germline loops: CDR1 SGHTA, CDR2 FQGNSA. V shed 9 bases, J shed 3 bases, and the junction held 8 bases outside the gene matches.

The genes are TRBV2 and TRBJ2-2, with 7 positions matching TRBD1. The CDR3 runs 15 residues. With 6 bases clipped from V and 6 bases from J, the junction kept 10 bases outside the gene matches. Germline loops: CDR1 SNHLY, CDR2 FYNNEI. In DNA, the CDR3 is TGTGCCAGCAGCGCCACAACAGGGGACCCCGGGGAGCTGTTTTTT. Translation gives CASSATTGDPGELFF.

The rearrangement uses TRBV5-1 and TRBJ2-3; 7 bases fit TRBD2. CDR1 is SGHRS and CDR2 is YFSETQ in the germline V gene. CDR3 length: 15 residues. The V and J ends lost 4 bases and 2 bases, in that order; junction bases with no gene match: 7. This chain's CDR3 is CASSLLADHTDTQYF. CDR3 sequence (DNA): TGCGCCAGCAGCCTGCTAGCGGACCACACAGATACGCAGTATTTT.

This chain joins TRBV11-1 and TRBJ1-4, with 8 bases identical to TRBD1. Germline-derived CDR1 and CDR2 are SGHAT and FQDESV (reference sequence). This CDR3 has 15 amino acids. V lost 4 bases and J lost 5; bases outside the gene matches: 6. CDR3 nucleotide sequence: TGTGCCAGCAGCTCCCCCCGGACAGGGAATGAAAAACTGTTTTTT. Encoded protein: CASSSPRTGNEKLFF. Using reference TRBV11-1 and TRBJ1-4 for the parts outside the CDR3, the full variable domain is EAEVAQSPRYKITEKSQAVAFWCDPISGHATLYWYRQILGQGPELLVQFQDESVVDDSQLPKDRFSAERLKGVDSTLKIQPAELGDSAMYLCASSSPRTGNEKLFFGSGTQLSVL.

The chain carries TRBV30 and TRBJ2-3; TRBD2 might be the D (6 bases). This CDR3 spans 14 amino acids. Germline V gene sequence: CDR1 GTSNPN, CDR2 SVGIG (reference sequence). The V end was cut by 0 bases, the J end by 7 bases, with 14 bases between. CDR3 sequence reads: CAWSVIRGLNTQYF. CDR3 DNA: TGTGCCTGGAGTGTAATACGGGGGTTGAATACGCAGTATTTT.

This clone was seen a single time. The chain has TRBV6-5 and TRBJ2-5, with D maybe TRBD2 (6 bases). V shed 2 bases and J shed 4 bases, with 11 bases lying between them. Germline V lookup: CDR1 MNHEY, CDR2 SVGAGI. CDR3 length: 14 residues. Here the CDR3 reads CASSYGGLGETQYF. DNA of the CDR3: TGTGCCAGCAGTTACGGGGGGTTAGGAGAGACCCAGTACTTC.

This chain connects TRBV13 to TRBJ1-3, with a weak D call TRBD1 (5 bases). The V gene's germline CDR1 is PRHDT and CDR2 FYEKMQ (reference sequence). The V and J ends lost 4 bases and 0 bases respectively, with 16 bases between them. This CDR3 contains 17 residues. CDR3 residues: CASSWDSGPRSGNTIYF. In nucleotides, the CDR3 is TGTGCCAGCAGCTGGGACTCTGGACCCCGCTCTGGAAACACCATATATTTT.